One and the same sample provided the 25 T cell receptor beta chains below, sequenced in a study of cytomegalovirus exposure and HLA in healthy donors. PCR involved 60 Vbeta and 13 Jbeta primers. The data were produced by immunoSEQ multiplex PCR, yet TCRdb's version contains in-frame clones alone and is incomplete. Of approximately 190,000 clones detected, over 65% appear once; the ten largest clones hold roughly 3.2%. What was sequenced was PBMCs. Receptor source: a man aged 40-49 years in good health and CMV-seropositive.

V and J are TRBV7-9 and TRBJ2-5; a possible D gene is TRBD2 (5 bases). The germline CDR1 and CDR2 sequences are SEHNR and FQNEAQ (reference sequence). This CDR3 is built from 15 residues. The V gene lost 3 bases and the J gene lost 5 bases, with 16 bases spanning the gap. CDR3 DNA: TGTGCCAGCAGCTTGGCCGGGATCGCCTCGGAGACCCAGTACTTC. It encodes CASSLAGIASETQYF.

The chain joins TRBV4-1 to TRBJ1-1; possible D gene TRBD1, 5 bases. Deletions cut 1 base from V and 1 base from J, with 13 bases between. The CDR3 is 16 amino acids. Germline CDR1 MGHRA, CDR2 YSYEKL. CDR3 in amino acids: CASSQVPRQKNTEAFF. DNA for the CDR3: TGCGCCAGCAGCCAAGTCCCCCGACAGAAGAACACTGAAGCTTTCTTT.

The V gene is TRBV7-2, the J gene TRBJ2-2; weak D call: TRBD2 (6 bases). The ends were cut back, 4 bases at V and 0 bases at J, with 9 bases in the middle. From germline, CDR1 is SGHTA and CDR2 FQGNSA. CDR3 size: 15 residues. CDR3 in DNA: TGTGCCAGCAGCTGGGACTCCGCGAACACCGGGGAGCTGTTTTTT. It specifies CASSWDSANTGELFF.

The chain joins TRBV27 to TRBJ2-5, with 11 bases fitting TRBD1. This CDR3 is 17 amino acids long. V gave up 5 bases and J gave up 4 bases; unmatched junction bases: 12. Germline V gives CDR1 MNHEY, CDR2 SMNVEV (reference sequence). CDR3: CASSPRRPGTGGETQYF. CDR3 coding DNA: TGTGCCAGCAGTCCTAGGCGCCCCGGGACAGGGGGAGAGACCCAGTACTTC.

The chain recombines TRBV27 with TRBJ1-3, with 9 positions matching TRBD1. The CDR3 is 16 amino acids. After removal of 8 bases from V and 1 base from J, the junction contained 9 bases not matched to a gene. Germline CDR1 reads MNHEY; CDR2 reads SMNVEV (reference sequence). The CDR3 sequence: CASSPGTGISGNTIYF. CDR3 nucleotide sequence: TGTGCCAGCTCCCCCGGGACAGGGATTTCTGGAAACACCATATATTTT.

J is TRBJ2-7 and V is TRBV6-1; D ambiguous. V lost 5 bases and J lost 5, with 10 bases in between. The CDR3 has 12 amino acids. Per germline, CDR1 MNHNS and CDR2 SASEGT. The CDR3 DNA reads TGTGCCAGCAGTCCGTTCAGGCACGAGCAGTACTTC. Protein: CASSPFRHEQYF.

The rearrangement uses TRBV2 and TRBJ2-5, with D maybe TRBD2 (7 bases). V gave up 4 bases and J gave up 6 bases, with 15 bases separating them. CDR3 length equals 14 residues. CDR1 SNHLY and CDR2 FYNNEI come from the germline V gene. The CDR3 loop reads CASSGERGGQTQYF. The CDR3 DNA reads TGTGCCAGCAGTGGGGAGAGGGGGGGACAGACCCAGTACTTC. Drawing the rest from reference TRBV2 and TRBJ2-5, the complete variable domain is EPEVTQTPSHQVTQMGQEVILRCVPISNHLYFYWYRQILGQKVEFLVSFYNNEISEKSEIFDDQFSVERPDGSNFTLKIRSTKLEDSAMYFCASSGERGGQTQYFGPGTRLLVL.

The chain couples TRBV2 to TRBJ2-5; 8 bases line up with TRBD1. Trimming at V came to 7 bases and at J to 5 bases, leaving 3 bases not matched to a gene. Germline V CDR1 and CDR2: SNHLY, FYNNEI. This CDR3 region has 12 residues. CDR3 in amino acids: CASNRGRETQYF. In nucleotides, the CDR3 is TGTGCCAGCAACAGGGGGAGGGAGACCCAGTACTTC.

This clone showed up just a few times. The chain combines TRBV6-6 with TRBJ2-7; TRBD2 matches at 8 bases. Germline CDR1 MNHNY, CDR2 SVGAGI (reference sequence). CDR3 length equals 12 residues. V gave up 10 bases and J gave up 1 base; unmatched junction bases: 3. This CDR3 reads CAIRGGSYEQYF. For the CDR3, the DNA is TGTGCCATCCGGGGGGGGTCCTACGAGCAGTACTTC.

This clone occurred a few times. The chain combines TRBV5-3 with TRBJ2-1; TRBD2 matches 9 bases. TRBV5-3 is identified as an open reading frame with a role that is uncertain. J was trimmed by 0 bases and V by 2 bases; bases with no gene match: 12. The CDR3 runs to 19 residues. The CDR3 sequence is CARSFMSLAGTLSYNEQFF. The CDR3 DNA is TGTGCCAGAAGCTTTATGAGCCTAGCGGGAACCCTCTCCTACAATGAGCAGTTCTTC.

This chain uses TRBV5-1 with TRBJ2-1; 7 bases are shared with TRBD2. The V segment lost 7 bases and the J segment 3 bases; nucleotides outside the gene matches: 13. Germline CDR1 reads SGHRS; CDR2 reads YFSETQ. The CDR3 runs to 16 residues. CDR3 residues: CASSSWASGDYNEQFF. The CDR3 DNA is TGCGCCAGCTCTTCCTGGGCCAGCGGGGACTACAATGAGCAGTTCTTC. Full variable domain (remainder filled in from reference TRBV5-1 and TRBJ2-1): KAGVTQTPRYLIKTRGQQVTLSCSPISGHRSVSWYQQTPGQGLQFLFEYFSETQRNKGNFPGRFSGRQFSNSRSEMNVSTLELGDSALYLCASSSWASGDYNEQFFGPGTRLTVL.

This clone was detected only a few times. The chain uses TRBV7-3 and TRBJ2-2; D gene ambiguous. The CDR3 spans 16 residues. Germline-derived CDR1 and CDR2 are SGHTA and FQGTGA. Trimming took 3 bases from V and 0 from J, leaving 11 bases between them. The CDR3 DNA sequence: TGTGCCAGCAGCTTTTTGGGCAATACGAACACCGGGGAGCTGTTTTTT. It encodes CASSFLGNTNTGELFF.

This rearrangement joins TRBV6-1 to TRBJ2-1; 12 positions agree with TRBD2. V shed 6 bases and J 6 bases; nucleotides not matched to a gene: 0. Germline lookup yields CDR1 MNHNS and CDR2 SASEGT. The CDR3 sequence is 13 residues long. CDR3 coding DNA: TGTGCCAGCAGACTAGCGGGAGGCAATGAGCAGTTCTTC. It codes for CASRLAGGNEQFF.

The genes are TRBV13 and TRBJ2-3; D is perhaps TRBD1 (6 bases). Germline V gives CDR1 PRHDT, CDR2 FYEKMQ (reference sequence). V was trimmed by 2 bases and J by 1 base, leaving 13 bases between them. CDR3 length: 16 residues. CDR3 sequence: CASSLRWAGGTDTQYF. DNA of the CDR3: TGTGCCAGCAGCTTAAGATGGGCAGGGGGCACAGATACGCAGTATTTT.

In DNA, the CDR3 is TGCGCCAGCAGCTTCTCAGGGGAATCTGGGGCCAACGTCCTGACTTTC. Translation: CASSFSGESGANVLTF. This chain uses TRBV5-1 with TRBJ2-6; weak D call: TRBD1 (6 bases). The CDR3 is made up of 16 amino acids. V dropped 2 bases and J dropped 1 base, with 10 bases sitting between them. Germline V CDR1 and CDR2: SGHRS, YFSETQ. Using reference TRBV5-1 and TRBJ2-6 for the parts outside the CDR3, the full variable domain is KAGVTQTPRYLIKTRGQQVTLSCSPISGHRSVSWYQQTPGQGLQFLFEYFSETQRNKGNFPGRFSGRQFSNSRSEMNVSTLELGDSALYLCASSFSGESGANVLTFGAGSRLTVL.

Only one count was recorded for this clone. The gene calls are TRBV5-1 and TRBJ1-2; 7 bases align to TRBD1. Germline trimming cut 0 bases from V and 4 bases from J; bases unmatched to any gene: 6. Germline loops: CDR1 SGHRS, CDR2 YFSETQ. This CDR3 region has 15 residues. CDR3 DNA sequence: TGCGCCAGCAGCTTGGGGGGACAGATGGTCTATGGCTACACCTTC. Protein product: CASSLGGQMVYGYTF.

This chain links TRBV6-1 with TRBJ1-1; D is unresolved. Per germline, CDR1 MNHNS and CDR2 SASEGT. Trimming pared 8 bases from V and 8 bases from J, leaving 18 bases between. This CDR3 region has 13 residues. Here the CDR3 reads CASQQGGLPEAFF. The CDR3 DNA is TGTGCCAGCCAACAAGGAGGACTTCCGGAAGCTTTCTTT.

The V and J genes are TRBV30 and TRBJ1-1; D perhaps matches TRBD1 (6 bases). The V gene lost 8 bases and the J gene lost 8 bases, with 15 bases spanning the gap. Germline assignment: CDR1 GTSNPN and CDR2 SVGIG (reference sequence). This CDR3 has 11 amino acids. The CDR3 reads CAHQGGGEAFF. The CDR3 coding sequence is TGTGCCCATCAAGGGGGGGGCGAAGCTTTCTTT.

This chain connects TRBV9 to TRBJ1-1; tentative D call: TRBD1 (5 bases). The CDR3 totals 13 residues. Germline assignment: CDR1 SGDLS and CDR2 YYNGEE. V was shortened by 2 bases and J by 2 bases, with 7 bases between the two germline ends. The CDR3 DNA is TGTGCCAGCAGCGTCCAGGGAAACACTGAAGCTTTCTTT. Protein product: CASSVQGNTEAFF.

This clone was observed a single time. The CDR3 loop is CASSFGSSTDTQYF. Written as DNA, the CDR3 is TGTGCCAGCAGTTTTGGTAGCAGCACAGATACGCAGTATTTT. The rearrangement links TRBV28 to TRBJ2-3, with D unclear. This CDR3 spans 14 amino acids. V was shortened by 3 bases and J by 0 bases, with 7 bases between the two germline ends. Per the germline V gene, CDR1 is MDHEN and CDR2 is SYDVKM.

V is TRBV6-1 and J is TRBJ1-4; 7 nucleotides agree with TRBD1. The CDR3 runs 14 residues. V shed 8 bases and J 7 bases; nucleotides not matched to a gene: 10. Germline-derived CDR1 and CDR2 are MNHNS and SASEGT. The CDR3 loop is CASGNRGGIEKLFF. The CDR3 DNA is TGTGCCAGCGGGAACAGGGGCGGGATTGAAAAACTGTTTTTT.

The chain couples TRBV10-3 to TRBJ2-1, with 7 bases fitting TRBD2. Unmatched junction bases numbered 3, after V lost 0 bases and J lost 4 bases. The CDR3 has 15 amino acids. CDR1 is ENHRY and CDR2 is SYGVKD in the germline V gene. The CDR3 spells CAISESREGYNEQFF. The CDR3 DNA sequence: TGTGCCATCAGTGAGTCGAGGGAGGGGTACAATGAGCAGTTCTTC.

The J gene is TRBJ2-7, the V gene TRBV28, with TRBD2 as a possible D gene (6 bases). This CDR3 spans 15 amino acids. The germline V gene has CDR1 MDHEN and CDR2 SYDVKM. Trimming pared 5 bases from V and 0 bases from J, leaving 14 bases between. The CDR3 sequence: CASSEGGGSSYEQYF. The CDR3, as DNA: TGTGCCAGCAGTGAGGGTGGGGGGTCCTCCTACGAGCAGTACTTC. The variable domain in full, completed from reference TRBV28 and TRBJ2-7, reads DVKVTQSSRYLVKRTGEKVFLECVQDMDHENMFWYRQDPGLGLRLIYFSYDVKMKEKGDIPEGYSVSREKKERFSLILESASTNQTSMYLCASSEGGGSSYEQYFGPGTRLTVT.

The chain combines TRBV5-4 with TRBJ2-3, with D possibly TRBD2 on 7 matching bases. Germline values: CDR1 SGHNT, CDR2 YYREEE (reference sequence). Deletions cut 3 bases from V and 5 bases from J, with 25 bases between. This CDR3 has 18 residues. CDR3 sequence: CASSWGGGSTLRGDTQYF. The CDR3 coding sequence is TGTGCCAGCAGCTGGGGGGGAGGTTCTACCCTCAGGGGAGATACGCAGTATTTT.

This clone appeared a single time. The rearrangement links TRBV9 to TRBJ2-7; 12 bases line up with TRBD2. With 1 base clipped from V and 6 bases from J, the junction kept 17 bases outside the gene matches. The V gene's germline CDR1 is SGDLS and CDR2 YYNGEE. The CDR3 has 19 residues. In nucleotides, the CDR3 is TGTGCCAGCAGCGTAAGGGGCGAGACTAGCGGGAGATTCCAATGCGAGCAGTACTTC. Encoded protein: CASSVRGETSGRFQCEQYF.